A selection of T cell receptor beta chains follows, all from one sample in a study of T cell repertoires in cytomegalovirus infection. One entry per CDR3 protein results from TCRdb running MiXCR on the reads. The sample yields hundreds of thousands of distinct CDR3 sequences, 9.6% seen once. Sequenced input: PBMCs. The receptor source for this set is a human donor in good health (CMV status not recorded). Some clones in this sample may be carry-over from other donors' samples. CDR3s include the opening cysteine and the closing phenylalanine or tryptophan. A D gene is named only where the DNA matches it firmly. The size entry is marked missing in some rows and otherwise reads once, few, many or a size class.

d_gene	abundance	v_gene	j_gene	CDR3nt	CDR3aa
NA	many	TRBV6-2/TRBV6-3	TRBJ2-3	TGTGCCAGCAGTTCCCCGAGACCCTCTAGCACAGATACGCAGTATTTT	CASSSPRPSSTDTQYF
NA	many	TRBV7-2	TRBJ1-2	TGTGCCAGCAGCTTATTAGGCGGGAAATATGGCTACACCTTC	CASSLLGGKYGYTF
NA	many	TRBV7-2	TRBJ2-3	TGTGCCAGCAGCTTACTCCCGGCAGGGAAAACAGATACGCAGTATTTT	CASSLLPAGKTDTQYF
TRBD2	NA	TRBV4-3	TRBJ2-1	TGCGCCAGCAGCCAGGGACTAGCGGCTTACAATGAGCAGTTCTTC	CASSQGLAAYNEQFF
NA	many	TRBV7-9	TRBJ1-1	TGTGCCAGCAGACCCGAAGCTTTCTTT	CASRPEAFF
NA	many	TRBV14	TRBJ2-6	TGTGCCAGCAGCTCATACTCTGGGGCCAACGTCCTGACTTTC	CASSSYSGANVLTF
NA	many	TRBV2	TRBJ1-3	TGTGCCAGCAGTGACAGCTTCTCTGGAAACACCATATATTTT	CASSDSFSGNTIYF
NA	NA	TRBV28	TRBJ1-4	TGTGCCAGCAGTTTAATTCAGGGTAATGAAAAACTGTTTTTT	CASSLIQGNEKLFF
NA	NA	TRBV5-8	TRBJ2-7	TGTGCCAGCAGCTTGGAGACGAACCAGTACTTC	CASSLETNQYF
NA	many	TRBV12-3/TRBV12-4	TRBJ2-1	TGTGCCAGCAGTTTATCTGCCGGCTTCAATGAGCAGTTCTTC	CASSLSAGFNEQFF
NA	many	TRBV5-1	TRBJ2-3	TGCGCCAGCAGCCTCGGGACGGCCCCAGATACGCAGTATTTT	CASSLGTAPDTQYF
NA	few	TRBV29-1	TRBJ1-2	TGCAGCGTTGAAGGGACATCAGCCTCCCTCTATGGCTACACCTTC	CSVEGTSASLYGYTF
NA	few	TRBV5-5	TRBJ1-2	TGTGCCAGCAGCGTGGGACCGACGACTTATGGCTACACCTTC	CASSVGPTTYGYTF
NA	many	TRBV28	TRBJ1-5	TGTGCCAGCAGACAAGACGGGTATCAGCCCCAGCATTTT	CASRQDGYQPQHF
NA	many	TRBV28	TRBJ2-4	TGTGCCAGCAGTCCCGAGGACAGTGCCAAAAACATTCAGTACTTC	CASSPEDSAKNIQYF
NA	many	TRBV7-8	TRBJ1-5	TGTGCCAGCAGCCCCGGGGTGGGGAGCAATCAGCCCCAGCATTTT	CASSPGVGSNQPQHF
NA	many	TRBV7-8	TRBJ2-3	TGTGCCAGCAGCCGGATCAACTTAGGACTAACTGGAGATACGCAGTATTTT	CASSRINLGLTGDTQYF
TRBD2	few	TRBV14	TRBJ2-1	TGTGCCAGCAGCTCCCTACCCGGCCCGCTAAGGAGCGGGGGTTACAATGAGCAGTTCTTC	CASSSLPGPLRSGGYNEQFF
TRBD1	many	TRBV27	TRBJ1-1	TGTGCCAGCAGTTTAGGGGGACAGCTCACTGAAGCTTTCTTT	CASSLGGQLTEAFF
NA	few	TRBV10-3	TRBJ1-4	TGTGCCTCGCGGGGGGAAGGTTCCCTGTTTTTT	CASRGEGSLFF
NA	many	TRBV6-5	TRBJ1-4	TGTGCCAGCAGTTACTCGACGGCGAATAATGAAAAACTGTTTTTT	CASSYSTANNEKLFF
NA	many	TRBV28	TRBJ2-3	TGTGCCAGCAGTTTCCCCCCCACAGGGGATACGCAGTATTTT	CASSFPPTGDTQYF
TRBD1	many	TRBV11-2	TRBJ1-1	TGTGCCAGCAGCCTCACCGTACAGACAGGGCTGGAAGCTTTCTTT	CASSLTVQTGLEAFF
TRBD1	few	TRBV20-1	TRBJ2-1	TGCAGTGCTAGGCAGCCGGGACAGGGGGCCTACAATGAGCAGTTCTTC	CSARQPGQGAYNEQFF
NA	few	TRBV20-1	TRBJ2-6	TGCAGTGCTAGAGAATGGGGGGAGGGGGCCAACGTCCTGACTTTC	CSAREWGEGANVLTF
NA	many	TRBV6-6	TRBJ2-3	TGTGCCAGCAGTTACGGGGGTACAGATACGCAGTATTTT	CASSYGGTDTQYF
NA	many	TRBV4-2	TRBJ1-2	TGTGCCAGCAGCCAAGATGAGGGGTGGAGGCAGGATGGCTACACCTTC	CASSQDEGWRQDGYTF
TRBD1	many	TRBV28	TRBJ1-4	TGTGCCAGCAGTTCGCCCCCAAGACAGGGACGAAATGAAAAACTGTTTTTT	CASSSPPRQGRNEKLFF
NA	many	TRBV14	TRBJ2-1	TGTGCCAGCAGCCAAGTTCTTTCAAATGAGCAGTTCTTC	CASSQVLSNEQFF
TRBD2	many	TRBV7-2	TRBJ2-7	TGTGCCAGCAGCTCGCGGGGGGCCCAAGCCTCCTACGAGCAGTACTTC	CASSSRGAQASYEQYF
NA	many	TRBV6-2/TRBV6-3	TRBJ2-2	TGTGCCAGCAGTAATATAAACACCGGGGAGCTGTTTTTT	CASSNINTGELFF
TRBD1	many	TRBV5-1	TRBJ2-2	TGCGCCAGCAGGGAACCCGCAGGGGGCGCGAACACCGGGGAGCTGTTTTTT	CASREPAGGANTGELFF
TRBD2	many	TRBV28	TRBJ2-3	TGTGCCAGCACTCCCGCTAGCGGCATGCAGTATTTT	CASTPASGMQYF
NA	NA	TRBV7-2	TRBJ2-1	TGTGCCAGCAGCTCCCCGGGGGCCTACTACAATGAGCAGTTCTTC	CASSSPGAYYNEQFF
NA	few	TRBV29-1	TRBJ1-4	TGCAGCGTTGCCGGAGGCCGGTCCCGCAATGAAAAACTGTTTTTT	CSVAGGRSRNEKLFF
TRBD2	NA	TRBV28	TRBJ2-2	TGTGCCAGCAGTTTATCTAGCGGGGGGGCCTGGACCGGGGAGCTGTTTTTT	CASSLSSGGAWTGELFF
NA	many	TRBV7-2	TRBJ2-3	TGTGCCAGCAGCTTAGCAGCGTTAGGGGCAGATACGCAGTATTTT	CASSLAALGADTQYF
NA	many	TRBV7-2	TRBJ2-2	TGTGCCAGCAGCTTTACCCAGATAGGGCAAACCGGGGAGCTGTTTTTT	CASSFTQIGQTGELFF
NA	many	TRBV12-3/TRBV12-4	TRBJ2-4	TGTGCCAGCAGCTCGGACGTAATGATGGCCAAAAACATTCAGTACTTC	CASSSDVMMAKNIQYF
NA	many	TRBV28	TRBJ1-1	TGTGCCAGCAGTCCGCCCGCATGGGTAACTGAAGCTTTCTTT	CASSPPAWVTEAFF
TRBD1	NA	TRBV20-1	TRBJ1-1	TGCAGTGCTAACTCCAGGGGGGGGACTGAAGCTTTCTTT	CSANSRGGTEAFF
NA	many	TRBV20-1	TRBJ2-3	TGCAGTGCCATTCTTCCGGGGGACATGGATACGCAGTATTTT	CSAILPGDMDTQYF
NA	many	TRBV7-8	TRBJ2-5	TGTGCCAGCAGTCAAAATACAGGGTGGGGGGAGACCCAGTACTTC	CASSQNTGWGETQYF
NA	few	TRBV7-9	TRBJ1-1	TGTGCCAGCACCTTAGGAGAATGGGCCCCAGCGGGCACTGAAGCTTTCTTT	CASTLGEWAPAGTEAFF
NA	NA	TRBV3-1	TRBJ1-1	TGTGCCAGCAGCCAAGCCGGACAACTCGAGTACGAAGCTTTCTTT	CASSQAGQLEYEAFF
NA	many	TRBV29-1	TRBJ1-3	TGCAGCGTTTTCGGCACGGATGGAAACACCATATATTTT	CSVFGTDGNTIYF
NA	many	TRBV9	TRBJ1-2	TGTGCCAGCAGCGTAGATGAAGGGGGAGGCTACACCTTC	CASSVDEGGGYTF
NA	NA	TRBV20-1	TRBJ1-2	TGCAGTGCCCCCGCCCGGGACCTCTATGGCTACACCTTC	CSAPARDLYGYTF
TRBD2	many	TRBV5-1	TRBJ2-5	TGCGCCAGCAGCTCCCCTGGACTAGCGGGGCAAGAGACCCAGTACTTC	CASSSPGLAGQETQYF
TRBD1	many	TRBV29-1	TRBJ2-3	TGCAGCGTCGGTAGACAGGGGGCCACAGATACGCAGTATTTT	CSVGRQGATDTQYF
NA	many	TRBV28	TRBJ2-2	TGTGCCAGCAGTTTACTGGGCACCGGGGAGCTGTTTTTT	CASSLLGTGELFF